Presented here are 26 T cell receptor beta chains from one specimen sequenced in a study of blood T cell repertoires in COVID-19. This table comes from immunoSEQ multiplex PCR, and its TCRdb copy is limited to in-frame clones, with some not included. The sample lists roughly 80,000 clones, approximately 83% occurring once. Sequencing used peripheral blood. The origin of the receptors is a human donor in a cohort sampled during active COVID-19.

J is TRBJ1-2 and V is TRBV30; possible D gene TRBD1, 5 bases. This CDR3 has 12 amino acids. CDR1 is GTSNPN and CDR2 is SVGIG in the germline V gene (reference sequence). The V and J ends lost 3 bases and 8 bases respectively, with 13 bases between them. CDR3 sequence: CAWRGPTEGYTF. The CDR3 DNA sequence: TGTGCCTGGAGAGGCCCGACAGAAGGCTACACCTTC. Looking up the rest from reference TRBV30 and TRBJ1-2 gives the full variable domain: SQTIHQWPATLVQPVGSPLSLECTVEGTSNPNLYWYRQAAGRGLQLLFYSVGIGQISSEVPQNLSASRPQDRQFILSSKKLLLSDSGFYLCAWRGPTEGYTFGSGTRLTVV.

This clone was seen a handful of times. The chain joins TRBV6-1 to TRBJ1-2; a possible D gene is TRBD1 (5 bases). The ends were cut back, 2 bases at V and 11 bases at J, with 15 bases in the middle. In germline, CDR1 is MNHNS, CDR2 SASEGT. CDR3 length: 13 residues. CDR3 amino acids: CASSELETVPYTF. The CDR3 DNA is TGTGCCAGCAGTGAATTGGAGACAGTCCCGTACACCTTC.

The chain couples TRBV9 to TRBJ2-2, with unresolved D. Germline CDR1 and CDR2: SGDLS and YYNGEE. The CDR3 loop spans 15 amino acids. The V and J ends lost 3 bases and 4 bases respectively, with 13 bases between them. CDR3 nucleotides: TGTGCCAGCAGCGGTATTGGGCCCACCACCGGGGAGCTGTTTTTT. Translating it yields CASSGIGPTTGELFF.

V usage is TRBV5-1 and J usage is TRBJ1-2, with a possible D match to TRBD1 (5 bases). Germline lookup yields CDR1 SGHRS and CDR2 YFSETQ. The CDR3 consists of 14 residues. V was shortened by 4 bases and J by 6 bases, with 16 bases between the two germline ends. CDR3: CASSVDMAPDGYTF. DNA of the CDR3: TGCGCCAGCAGCGTGGACATGGCCCCAGATGGCTACACCTTC.

The chain links TRBV18 to TRBJ2-1; tentative D call: TRBD2 (6 bases). This CDR3 region has 16 residues. V lost 3 bases, J lost 3 bases, and 15 bases lay in between. Germline V CDR1 and CDR2: KGHSH, LQKENI. CDR3 nucleotide sequence: TGTGCCAGCTCACCTGTAGTGGGACTTTACTACAATGAGCAGTTCTTC. Its protein is CASSPVVGLYYNEQFF.

The chain has TRBV13 and TRBJ2-7, with 15 bases aligning to TRBD2. This CDR3 has 15 residues. The J segment lost 6 bases and the V segment lost 4 bases, leaving 4 bases of the junction unmatched. Germline loops: CDR1 PRHDT, CDR2 FYEKMQ (reference sequence). The CDR3 is CASSSRGLAGGEQYF. Here the CDR3 DNA reads TGTGCCAGCAGCTCCCGGGGACTAGCGGGAGGCGAGCAGTACTTC.

CDR3 bases: TGTGCCAGCAGTTTGTCGACTAGCGGGGGGGCCGGCGAGCAGTACTTC. This translates into CASSLSTSGGAGEQYF. The V and J genes are TRBV27 and TRBJ2-7; the match to TRBD2 covers 14 bases. Germline CDR1 reads MNHEY; CDR2 reads SMNVEV (reference sequence). Unmatched junction bases numbered 7, after V lost 3 bases and J lost 6 bases. CDR3 length: 16 amino acids.

This chain uses TRBV19 with TRBJ2-1; D gene unclear. V was shortened by 6 bases and J by 3 bases, with 12 bases between the two germline ends. Per the germline V gene, CDR1 is LNHDA and CDR2 is SQIVND (reference sequence). The CDR3 contains 14 residues. This CDR3 reads CASRSPGDYNEQFF. The CDR3 DNA sequence: TGTGCCAGTAGGAGCCCAGGTGACTACAATGAGCAGTTCTTC.

The genes are TRBV10-3 and TRBJ2-2; 8 positions match TRBD2. CDR3 size: 12 residues. J lost 5 bases, V lost 8 bases, and 1 base had no gene match. The germline CDR1 and CDR2 sequences are ENHRY and SYGVKD. DNA of the CDR3: TGTGCCATCGGCGGGGGGACCGGGGAGCTGTTTTTT. This gives the protein CAIGGGTGELFF.

The chain uses TRBV6-5 and TRBJ1-5; the match to TRBD1 covers 7 bases. J lost 7 bases, V lost 10 bases, and 13 bases had no gene match. The CDR3 sequence is 14 residues long. The germline V gene encodes CDR1 MNHEY and CDR2 SVGAGI. CDR3 loop: CATRSGTEVQPQHF. For the CDR3, the DNA is TGTGCCACACGCTCAGGGACAGAAGTACAGCCCCAGCATTTT.

The chain is built from TRBV7-2 and TRBJ1-1, with D possibly TRBD1 on 5 matching bases. From germline, CDR1 is SGHTA and CDR2 FQGNSA. V lost 1 base and J 5 bases, leaving 8 bases between the germline ends. This CDR3 region has 13 residues. CDR3 region: CASSLVRGTEAFF. The CDR3 coding sequence is TGTGCCAGCAGCTTAGTTCGGGGGACTGAAGCTTTCTTT.

The chain is built from TRBV5-1 and TRBJ2-5, with TRBD2 matching 10 bases. The V gene's germline CDR1 is SGHRS and CDR2 YFSETQ. The CDR3 length is 17 residues. J was trimmed by 5 bases and V by 4 bases; bases with no gene match: 14. CDR3 residues: CASSTTSGTSRGETQYF. CDR3 nucleotide sequence: TGCGCCAGCAGCACTACTAGCGGGACTTCTCGGGGGGAGACCCAGTACTTC.

The count of this clone is one. DNA of the CDR3: TGTGCCAGCAGTTCCGGACAGGCCCTTGAAGCTTTCTTT. It codes for CASSSGQALEAFF. The V call is TRBV28, the J call TRBJ1-1; 7 bases are a match to TRBD1. Germline assignment: CDR1 MDHEN and CDR2 SYDVKM. With V trimmed by 4 bases and J by 7 bases, 6 bases remained unmatched. The CDR3 is 13 amino acids.

This rearrangement joins TRBV28 to TRBJ1-4; maybe TRBD1 (6 bases). Looked up from germline, CDR1 is MDHEN and CDR2 is SYDVKM. This CDR3 is built from 15 residues. Trimming stripped 5 bases from V and 0 bases from J, with 10 bases between. The CDR3 nucleotides read TGTGCCAGCAGTCTCCAGGGGACAACTAATGAAAAACTGTTTTTT. This encodes CASSLQGTTNEKLFF.

The rearrangement links TRBV3-1 (or the pseudogene TRBV3-2) to TRBJ1-5, with TRBD1 matching 8 bases. With V trimmed by 1 base and J by 6 bases, 11 bases remained unmatched. The V gene's germline CDR1 is LGHDT and CDR2 YNNKEL (reference sequence). The CDR3 contains 17 residues. Here the CDR3 DNA reads TGTGCCAGCAGCCAAGGACCCGGACAGGGAGGAAGTCAGCCCCAGCATTTT. This encodes CASSQGPGQGGSQPQHF.

V gene TRBV9 combines with J gene TRBJ1-3; 8 bases fit TRBD1. Germline V gene lookup returns CDR1 SGDLS and CDR2 YYNGEE. V was pared by 0 bases and J by 5 bases, with 4 bases of the junction left unmatched. The CDR3 is 15 amino acids. For the CDR3, the DNA is TGTGCCAGCAGCGTAGGGACAGGGAGCAGAAACACCATATATTTT. Translation gives CASSVGTGSRNTIYF.

The gene calls are TRBV7-8 and TRBJ2-5; 10 bases match TRBD2. The CDR3 totals 15 residues. CDR1 and CDR2 (germline): SGHVS, FQNEAQ. V was clipped by 3 bases and J by 5 bases; unmatched bases: 6. For the CDR3, the DNA is TGTGCCAGCAGCTTCCTAGCGGGGGTGATGGAGACCCAGTACTTC. It encodes CASSFLAGVMETQYF.

The genes are TRBV21-1 and TRBJ2-3; TRBD1 is the table's D call, not checked against the DNA. TRBV21-1 is annotated as a pseudogene. The CDR3 spans 15 residues. The CDR3 sequence: CASSNGDSRSDTQYF. In DNA form, the CDR3 reads TGTGCCAGCAGCAACGGGGACAGTAGGTCAGATACGCAGTATTTT.

This chain links TRBV18 with TRBJ1-2; D remains ambiguous. Germline CDR1 is KGHSH and CDR2 is LQKENI. The CDR3 consists of 13 residues. V lost 0 bases, J lost 8 bases, and 10 bases lay in between. Here the CDR3 reads CASSPPQDIGYTF. The CDR3 nucleotides read TGTGCCAGCTCACCACCTCAGGATATAGGCTACACCTTC.

The rearrangement joins TRBV10-2 to TRBJ2-7, with D possibly TRBD1 on 5 matching bases. The CDR3 has 13 amino acids. CDR1 and CDR2 from the germline V gene are WSHSY and SAAADI. The ends were cut back, 7 bases at V and 2 bases at J, with 12 bases in the middle. The CDR3 coding sequence is TGCGCCAGCACCCCCAGGGTGGCCTACGAGCAGTACTTC. Its translation: CASTPRVAYEQYF.

The chain is built from TRBV5-1 and TRBJ2-1; 7 nucleotides match TRBD1. Germline CDR1 SGHRS, CDR2 YFSETQ. The CDR3 contains 15 residues. The ends lost 4 bases at V and 7 bases at J; junction bases unmatched: 11. The CDR3 region has the DNA TGCGCCAGCAGCCAGGGGGACGGCCCGGGGAATGAGCAGTTCTTC. Protein: CASSQGDGPGNEQFF.

V is TRBV7-3 and J is TRBJ2-3; a possible D gene is TRBD2 (5 bases). V lost 4 bases, J lost 0 bases, and 11 bases lay in between. This CDR3 is built from 15 residues. Germline CDR1 is SGHTA and CDR2 is FQGTGA. Here the CDR3 DNA reads TGTGCCAGCAGCTACCCCGGGGTGAGCACAGATACGCAGTATTTT. It specifies CASSYPGVSTDTQYF.

V and J are TRBV9 and TRBJ2-7, with 13 bases matching TRBD2. CDR1 and CDR2 (germline): SGDLS, YYNGEE. The V gene end was trimmed by 4 bases and the J gene end by 5 bases; junction bases not matched to a gene: 6. The CDR3 consists of 15 residues. This chain's CDR3 is CASSPGLAGVDEQYF. The DNA for the CDR3 is TGTGCCAGCAGCCCAGGACTAGCGGGAGTTGACGAGCAGTACTTC.

The rearrangement joins TRBV10-1 to TRBJ2-1; 8 nucleotides line up with TRBD2. V gave up 2 bases and J gave up 9 bases; unmatched junction bases: 3. The CDR3 has 13 amino acids. Germline lookup yields CDR1 WNHNN and CDR2 SYGVQD (reference sequence). The CDR3 DNA reads as TGCGCCAGCAGTGAGCCCACTAGCGGTGAGCAGTTCTTC. It translates to CASSEPTSGEQFF.

This chain uses TRBV20-1 with TRBJ2-7; a weak D match, TRBD1 (6 bases). Germline V gene data show CDR1 as DFQATT and CDR2 as SNEGSKA (reference sequence). The CDR3 is made up of 11 amino acids. V was shortened by 6 bases and J by 7 bases, with 13 bases between the two germline ends. The CDR3 DNA sequence: TGCAGTGCGCGGACAGTTGGGGAGCAGTACTTC. This gives the protein CSARTVGEQYF.

The V and J genes are TRBV5-1 and TRBJ1-6; tentatively, D is TRBD1 (5 bases). V dropped 2 bases and J dropped 0 bases, with 12 bases sitting between them. Germline lookup yields CDR1 SGHRS and CDR2 YFSETQ. This CDR3 is built from 17 residues. CDR3 sequence reads: CASSLGQGSSYNSPLHF. The CDR3 DNA reads as TGCGCCAGCAGCTTAGGGCAGGGTAGCTCCTATAATTCACCCCTCCACTTT.